These T cell receptor beta chains were read from a single sample in a study of blood T cell repertoires in COVID-19. TCRdb's copy holds only in-frame clones and misses some; the assay was immunoSEQ multiplex PCR. Here the sample spans over 350,000 clones, around 89% being singletons. Sequencing used peripheral blood. The receptors here all came from a woman aged 25 to 45 with acute or convalescent COVID-19. CDR3s include the opening cysteine and the closing phenylalanine or tryptophan. A D gene is named only where the DNA matches it firmly. Expanded clones get a size class; other rows say once, few or many, or leave the size out.

CDR3 length: 13
J gene: TRBJ2-3
clone size: -
V gene: TRBV7-2
D gene: -
CDR3 protein: CASSLDRSDTQYF
CDR3 DNA: TGTGCCAGCAGCTTAGATAGAAGCGATACGCAGTATTTT

CDR3 length: 15
J gene: TRBJ2-7
clone size: -
V gene: TRBV13
D gene: TRBD2
CDR3 protein: CASSRRLRGGLEQYF
CDR3 DNA: TGTGCCAGCAGCCGGCGCCTGCGGGGGGGCCTCGAGCAGTACTTC

CDR3 length: 16
J gene: TRBJ1-3
clone size: -
V gene: TRBV6-1
D gene: TRBD1
CDR3 protein: CASSEGPGGPGNTIYF
CDR3 DNA: TGTGCCAGCAGTGAAGGTCCAGGGGGGCCTGGAAACACCATATATTTT

CDR3 length: 14
J gene: TRBJ1-1
clone size: -
V gene: TRBV15
D gene: TRBD1
CDR3 protein: CATSRADREAEAFF
CDR3 DNA: TGTGCCACCAGCAGAGCCGACAGGGAGGCTGAAGCTTTCTTT

CDR3 length: 14
J gene: TRBJ2-7
clone size: -
V gene: TRBV4-1
D gene: TRBD1
CDR3 protein: CASSQLGQGYEQYF
CDR3 DNA: TGCGCCAGCAGCCAACTAGGACAGGGCTACGAGCAGTACTTC

CDR3 length: 16
J gene: TRBJ1-2
clone size: -
V gene: TRBV6-1
D gene: TRBD1
CDR3 protein: CASSDGIFVPGQGLTF
CDR3 DNA: TGTGCCAGCAGTGACGGAATTTTTGTCCCGGGACAGGGACTCACCTTC

CDR3 length: 15
J gene: TRBJ2-7
clone size: -
V gene: TRBV5-1
D gene: TRBD1
CDR3 protein: CASKNPGQSDYEQYF
CDR3 DNA: TGCGCCAGCAAAAATCCGGGACAGTCGGACTACGAGCAGTACTTC

CDR3 length: 13
J gene: TRBJ1-2
clone size: once
V gene: TRBV7-3
D gene: TRBD1
CDR3 protein: CASMDRGRYGYTF
CDR3 DNA: TGTGCCAGCATGGACAGGGGGAGGTATGGCTACACCTTC

CDR3 length: 14
J gene: TRBJ2-5
clone size: -
V gene: TRBV5-4
D gene: TRBD2
CDR3 protein: CASSLGLAPETQYF
CDR3 DNA: TGTGCCAGCAGCTTGGGACTAGCTCCGGAGACCCAGTACTTC

CDR3 length: 14
J gene: TRBJ2-7
clone size: once
V gene: TRBV4-2
D gene: -
CDR3 protein: CASSQDVSGDEQYF
CDR3 DNA: TGTGCCAGCAGCCAAGACGTATCAGGGGACGAGCAGTACTTC

CDR3 length: 14
J gene: TRBJ2-5
clone size: -
V gene: TRBV5-8
D gene: -
CDR3 protein: CASSRGTVQETQYF
CDR3 DNA: TGTGCCAGCAGCCGGGGGACAGTCCAAGAGACCCAGTACTTC

CDR3 length: 16
J gene: TRBJ2-3
clone size: -
V gene: TRBV24-1
D gene: -
CDR3 protein: CATSHGAGTSTDTQYF
CDR3 DNA: TGTGCCACCAGTCATGGGGCGGGGACTAGCACAGATACGCAGTATTTT

CDR3 length: 14
J gene: TRBJ2-3
clone size: -
V gene: TRBV5-6
D gene: TRBD1
CDR3 protein: CASIARGLEDTQYF
CDR3 DNA: TGTGCCAGCATCGCCAGGGGGCTCGAGGATACGCAGTATTTT

CDR3 length: 20
J gene: TRBJ1-4
clone size: -
V gene: TRBV4-1
D gene: TRBD1
CDR3 protein: CASSQRQGRQSPIFNEKLFF
CDR3 DNA: TGCGCCAGCAGCCAACGACAGGGCCGACAGTCCCCTATTTTTAATGAAAAACTGTTTTTT

CDR3 length: 16
J gene: TRBJ2-1
clone size: -
V gene: TRBV9
D gene: TRBD2
CDR3 protein: CASSATSGGGYNEQFF
CDR3 DNA: TGTGCCAGCAGCGCTACTAGCGGGGGGGGCTACAATGAGCAGTTCTTC

CDR3 length: 13
J gene: TRBJ1-1
clone size: -
V gene: TRBV3-1/TRBV3-2
D gene: -
CDR3 protein: CASSQGANTEAFF
CDR3 DNA: TGTGCCAGCAGCCAAGGCGCGAACACTGAAGCTTTCTTT

CDR3 length: 15
J gene: TRBJ1-4
clone size: -
V gene: TRBV5-6
D gene: -
CDR3 protein: CASSLMGGRDEKLFF
CDR3 DNA: TGTGCCAGCAGCTTGATGGGGGGGAGGGACGAAAAACTGTTTTTT

CDR3 length: 16
J gene: TRBJ2-1
clone size: -
V gene: TRBV11-2
D gene: -
CDR3 protein: CASSLDFGVPYNEQFF
CDR3 DNA: TGTGCCAGCAGCTTAGATTTCGGGGTACCCTACAATGAGCAGTTCTTC

CDR3 length: 13
J gene: TRBJ1-1
clone size: -
V gene: TRBV7-9
D gene: TRBD1
CDR3 protein: CASSEGQGTEAFF
CDR3 DNA: TGTGCCAGCAGCGAGGGACAGGGGACTGAAGCTTTCTTT

CDR3 length: 18
J gene: TRBJ2-3
clone size: -
V gene: TRBV10-1
D gene: TRBD2
CDR3 protein: CASSEAPPGSGKGDTQYF
CDR3 DNA: TGCGCCAGCAGTGAGGCGCCCCCGGGTAGCGGGAAGGGAGATACGCAGTATTTT

CDR3 length: 18
J gene: TRBJ1-6
clone size: -
V gene: TRBV9
D gene: TRBD1
CDR3 protein: CASSRDRGMSSYNSPLHF
CDR3 DNA: TGTGCCAGCAGCCGGGACAGGGGGATGAGCTCCTATAATTCACCCCTCCACTTT

CDR3 length: 16
J gene: TRBJ2-1
clone size: once
V gene: TRBV9
D gene: -
CDR3 protein: CASSATGRGYYNEQFF
CDR3 DNA: TGTGCCAGCAGCGCTACGGGGAGGGGGTATTACAATGAGCAGTTCTTC

CDR3 length: 15
J gene: TRBJ2-5
clone size: -
V gene: TRBV10-3
D gene: -
CDR3 protein: CAISDGVGDQETQYF
CDR3 DNA: TGTGCCATCAGTGACGGGGTGGGCGACCAAGAGACCCAGTACTTC

CDR3 length: 14
J gene: TRBJ1-1
clone size: few
V gene: TRBV4-1
D gene: -
CDR3 protein: CASSQDRGGTEAFF
CDR3 DNA: TGCGCCAGCAGCCAAGACAGGGGCGGCACTGAAGCTTTCTTT

CDR3 length: 15
J gene: TRBJ2-2
clone size: -
V gene: TRBV4-1
D gene: TRBD1
CDR3 protein: CASSQVDRGSGELFF
CDR3 DNA: TGCGCCAGCAGCCAAGTTGACAGGGGATCCGGGGAGCTGTTTTTT

CDR3 length: 14
J gene: TRBJ2-7
clone size: -
V gene: TRBV3-1/TRBV3-2
D gene: -
CDR3 protein: CASSPYSISYEQYF
CDR3 DNA: TGTGCCAGCAGCCCTTACTCTATTTCCTACGAGCAGTACTTC

CDR3 length: 13
J gene: TRBJ2-7
clone size: -
V gene: TRBV9
D gene: TRBD2
CDR3 protein: CASSVISGGEQYF
CDR3 DNA: TGTGCCAGCAGCGTAATCTCGGGGGGAGAGCAGTACTTC

CDR3 length: 21
J gene: TRBJ2-7
clone size: -
V gene: TRBV7-7
D gene: TRBD2
CDR3 protein: CASSLPRTRLAGGTNSYEQYF
CDR3 DNA: TGTGCCAGCAGCTTACCAAGAACAAGACTAGCGGGGGGCACAAATAGCTACGAGCAGTACTTC

CDR3 length: 17
J gene: TRBJ1-1
clone size: -
V gene: TRBV6-6
D gene: -
CDR3 protein: CASSPLSSPRQAIEAFF
CDR3 DNA: TGTGCCAGCAGTCCACTATCCAGTCCTCGACAGGCCATTGAAGCTTTCTTT

CDR3 length: 14
J gene: TRBJ2-7
clone size: -
V gene: TRBV6-6
D gene: -
CDR3 protein: CASTADAEGWEQYF
CDR3 DNA: TGTGCCAGCACCGCGGACGCTGAGGGCTGGGAGCAGTACTTC

CDR3 length: 13
J gene: TRBJ1-1
clone size: -
V gene: TRBV27
D gene: -
CDR3 protein: CASSMTGSTEAFF
CDR3 DNA: TGTGCCAGCAGTATGACAGGAAGCACTGAAGCTTTCTTT

CDR3 length: 16
J gene: TRBJ1-1
clone size: once
V gene: TRBV7-3
D gene: -
CDR3 protein: CASSLRPGQSLNEAFF
CDR3 DNA: TGTGCCAGCAGCTTAAGGCCCGGACAGAGCCTCAATGAAGCTTTCTTT

CDR3 length: 13
J gene: TRBJ1-1
clone size: -
V gene: TRBV27
D gene: TRBD1
CDR3 protein: CASSVRGDWEAFF
CDR3 DNA: TGTGCCAGCAGCGTCAGGGGGGATTGGGAGGCTTTCTTT

CDR3 length: 15
J gene: TRBJ1-4
clone size: -
V gene: TRBV20-1
D gene: TRBD1
CDR3 protein: CSASPRTGIYEKLFF
CDR3 DNA: TGCAGTGCTAGTCCACGGACAGGGATTTATGAAAAACTGTTTTTT

CDR3 length: 13
J gene: TRBJ2-7
clone size: -
V gene: TRBV11-1
D gene: -
CDR3 protein: CASSLFGSYEQYF
CDR3 DNA: TGTGCCAGCAGCTTATTCGGCTCCTACGAGCAGTACTTC

CDR3 length: 15
J gene: TRBJ1-3
clone size: once
V gene: TRBV9
D gene: TRBD1
CDR3 protein: CASSRDRDSGNTIYF
CDR3 DNA: TGTGCCAGCAGCCGGGACAGGGACTCTGGAAACACCATATATTTT

CDR3 length: 17
J gene: TRBJ2-3
clone size: -
V gene: TRBV19
D gene: TRBD1
CDR3 protein: CASSIDQGQEITDTQYF
CDR3 DNA: TGTGCCAGTAGTATAGATCAGGGACAGGAGATCACAGATACGCAGTATTTT

CDR3 length: 17
J gene: TRBJ1-1
clone size: -
V gene: TRBV5-5
D gene: -
CDR3 protein: CASSLSLGGAGDTEAFF
CDR3 DNA: TGTGCCAGCAGCTTGTCTTTGGGTGGGGCGGGGGACACTGAAGCTTTCTTT

CDR3 length: 13
J gene: TRBJ2-3
clone size: -
V gene: TRBV2
D gene: TRBD2
CDR3 protein: CANRTSGGDTQYF
CDR3 DNA: TGTGCCAACCGGACTAGCGGGGGTGATACGCAGTATTTT

CDR3 length: 16
J gene: TRBJ2-3
clone size: -
V gene: TRBV28
D gene: -
CDR3 protein: CASSLLSGGITDTQYF
CDR3 DNA: TGTGCCAGCAGTTTACTCAGTGGAGGGATCACAGATACGCAGTATTTT

CDR3 length: 15
J gene: TRBJ1-2
clone size: once
V gene: TRBV15
D gene: TRBD1
CDR3 protein: CATSGWQGEGYGYTF
CDR3 DNA: TGTGCCACCAGCGGATGGCAGGGGGAAGGCTATGGCTACACCTTC

CDR3 length: 12
J gene: TRBJ2-7
clone size: -
V gene: TRBV5-1
D gene: TRBD1
CDR3 protein: CASTGQASEQYF
CDR3 DNA: TGCGCCAGCACGGGACAGGCTAGCGAGCAGTACTTC

CDR3 length: 16
J gene: TRBJ1-5
clone size: -
V gene: TRBV19
D gene: TRBD1
CDR3 protein: CASRLHRDRGNQPQHF
CDR3 DNA: TGTGCCAGTAGATTACACCGGGACAGGGGCAATCAGCCCCAGCATTTT

CDR3 length: 13
J gene: TRBJ2-7
clone size: -
V gene: TRBV7-2
D gene: -
CDR3 protein: CASSLVGRQEQYF
CDR3 DNA: TGTGCCAGCAGCTTAGTAGGGCGACAGGAGCAGTACTTC

CDR3 length: 14
J gene: TRBJ1-5
clone size: -
V gene: TRBV6-5
D gene: -
CDR3 protein: CASGANRGNQPQHF
CDR3 DNA: TGTGCCAGCGGGGCTAACAGGGGCAATCAGCCCCAGCATTTT

CDR3 length: 13
J gene: TRBJ1-2
clone size: -
V gene: TRBV2
D gene: -
CDR3 protein: CASRDDSNYGYTF
CDR3 DNA: TGTGCCAGCAGGGACGACAGTAACTATGGCTACACCTTC

CDR3 length: 18
J gene: TRBJ2-7
clone size: -
V gene: TRBV10-2
D gene: TRBD1
CDR3 protein: CASSESGFGGDRGREQYF
CDR3 DNA: TGCGCCAGCAGTGAGTCGGGTTTCGGAGGGGACAGGGGGCGAGAGCAGTACTTC

CDR3 length: 14
J gene: TRBJ1-1
clone size: -
V gene: TRBV7-3
D gene: -
CDR3 protein: CASSLMGRATEAFF
CDR3 DNA: TGTGCCAGCAGCTTAATGGGCAGGGCCACTGAAGCTTTCTTT

CDR3 length: 16
J gene: TRBJ2-7
clone size: -
V gene: TRBV5-1
D gene: TRBD1
CDR3 protein: CASSLTGGTARSEQYF
CDR3 DNA: TGCGCCAGCAGCCTTACAGGGGGGACGGCCAGATCCGAGCAGTACTTC

CDR3 length: 13
J gene: TRBJ2-3
clone size: -
V gene: TRBV10-3
D gene: -
CDR3 protein: CAIRDTGTDTQYF
CDR3 DNA: TGTGCCATCAGAGACACAGGGACAGATACGCAGTATTTT

CDR3 length: 16
J gene: TRBJ2-3
clone size: -
V gene: TRBV24-1
D gene: -
CDR3 protein: CATSAGVWWDTDTQYF
CDR3 DNA: TGTGCCACCAGTGCGGGGGTTTGGTGGGACACAGATACGCAGTATTTT

CDR3 length: 16
J gene: TRBJ2-7
clone size: -
V gene: TRBV9
D gene: TRBD2
CDR3 protein: CASSVDPGGRGYEQYF
CDR3 DNA: TGTGCCAGCAGCGTCGATCCCGGCGGGAGAGGCTACGAGCAGTACTTC